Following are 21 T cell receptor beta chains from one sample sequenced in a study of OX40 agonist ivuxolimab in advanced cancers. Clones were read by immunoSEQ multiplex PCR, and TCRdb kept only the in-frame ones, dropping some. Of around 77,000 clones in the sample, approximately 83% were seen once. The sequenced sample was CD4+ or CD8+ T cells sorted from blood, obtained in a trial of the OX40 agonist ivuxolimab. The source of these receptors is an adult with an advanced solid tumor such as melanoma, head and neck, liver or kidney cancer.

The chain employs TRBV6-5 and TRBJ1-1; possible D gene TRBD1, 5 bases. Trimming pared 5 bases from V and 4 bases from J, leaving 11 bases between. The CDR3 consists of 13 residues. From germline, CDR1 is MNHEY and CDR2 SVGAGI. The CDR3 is CASSKGGVTEAFF. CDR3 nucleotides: TGTGCCAGCAGTAAGGGAGGGGTCACTGAAGCTTTCTTT.

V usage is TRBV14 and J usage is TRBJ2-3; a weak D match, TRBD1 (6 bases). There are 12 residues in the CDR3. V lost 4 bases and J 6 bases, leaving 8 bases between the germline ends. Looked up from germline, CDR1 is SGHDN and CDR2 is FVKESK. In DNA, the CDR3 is TGTGCCAGCAGCCCAGGGGAGGATACGCAGTATTTT. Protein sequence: CASSPGEDTQYF.

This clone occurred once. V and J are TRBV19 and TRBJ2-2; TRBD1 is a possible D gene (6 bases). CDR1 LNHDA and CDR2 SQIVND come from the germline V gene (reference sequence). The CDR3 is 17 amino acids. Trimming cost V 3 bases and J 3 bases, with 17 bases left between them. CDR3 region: CASSITRGRTHTGELFF. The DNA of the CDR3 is TGTGCCAGTAGTATTACCAGGGGTAGGACCCACACCGGGGAGCTGTTTTTT.

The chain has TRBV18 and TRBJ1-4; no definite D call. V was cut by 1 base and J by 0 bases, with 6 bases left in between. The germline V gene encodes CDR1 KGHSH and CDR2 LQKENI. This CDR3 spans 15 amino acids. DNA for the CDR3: TGTGCCAGCTCACCACGCCGGGCAACTAATGAAAAACTGTTTTTT. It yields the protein CASSPRRATNEKLFF.

CDR3 in DNA: TGCGCCAGCAGTCGGGACGGGAACCTACAAGAGACCCAGTACTTC. Encoded protein: CASSRDGNLQETQYF. The genes are TRBV5-1 and TRBJ2-5, with D possibly being TRBD1 or TRBD2 (5 bases each). The CDR3 is 15 residues long. With 5 bases removed from V and 2 bases from J, the gap between germline ends came to 16 bases. Germline CDR1 SGHRS, CDR2 YFSETQ.

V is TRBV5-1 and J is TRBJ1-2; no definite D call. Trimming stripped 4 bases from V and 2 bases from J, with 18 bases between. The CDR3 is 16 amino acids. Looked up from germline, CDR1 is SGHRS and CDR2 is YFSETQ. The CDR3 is CASSPIWPASNYGYTF. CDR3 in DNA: TGCGCCAGCAGCCCAATCTGGCCAGCTTCGAACTATGGCTACACCTTC.

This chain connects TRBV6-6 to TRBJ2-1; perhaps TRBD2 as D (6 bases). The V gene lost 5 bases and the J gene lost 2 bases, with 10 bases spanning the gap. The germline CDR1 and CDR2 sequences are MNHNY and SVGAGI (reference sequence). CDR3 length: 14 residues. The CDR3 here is CASSPGTPYNEQFF. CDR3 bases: TGTGCCAGCAGTCCGGGGACTCCCTACAATGAGCAGTTCTTC.

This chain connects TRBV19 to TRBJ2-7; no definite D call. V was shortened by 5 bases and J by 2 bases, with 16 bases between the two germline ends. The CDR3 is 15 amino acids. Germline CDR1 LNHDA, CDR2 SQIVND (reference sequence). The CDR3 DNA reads TGTGCCAGTAGTTCTAAGAGCAGGTCTCCCTACGAGCAGTACTTC. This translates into CASSSKSRSPYEQYF.

The CDR3 spells CASSPGGLRETQYF. CDR3 DNA: TGTGCCAGCAGCCCCGGTGGGCTCCGGGAGACCCAGTACTTC. The chain has TRBV7-3 and TRBJ2-5; D not resolved. Germline loops: CDR1 SGHTA, CDR2 FQGTGA. Trimming cost V 5 bases and J 5 bases, with 15 bases left between them. The CDR3 length is 14 residues.

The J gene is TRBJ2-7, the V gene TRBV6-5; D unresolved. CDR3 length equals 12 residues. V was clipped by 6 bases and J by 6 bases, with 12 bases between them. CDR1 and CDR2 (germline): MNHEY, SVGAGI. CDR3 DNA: TGTGCCAGCAGCCCTGGATTCCTCGAGCAGTACTTC. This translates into CASSPGFLEQYF.

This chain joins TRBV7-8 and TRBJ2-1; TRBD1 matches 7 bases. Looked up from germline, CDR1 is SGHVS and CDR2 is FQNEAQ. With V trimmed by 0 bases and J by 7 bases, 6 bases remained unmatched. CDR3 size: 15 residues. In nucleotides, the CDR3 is TGTGCCAGCAGCTTAGCGAACAGGGGTCGAAATGAGCAGTTCTTC. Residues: CASSLANRGRNEQFF.

CDR3 loop: CASSLIGLATRNEQFF. The CDR3 nucleotides read TGCGCCAGCAGCCTAATAGGACTAGCTACGAGGAATGAGCAGTTCTTC. The chain employs TRBV4-1 and TRBJ2-1; 8 bases are a match to TRBD2. V lost 4 bases and J lost 7; bases outside the gene matches: 12. In germline, CDR1 is MGHRA, CDR2 YSYEKL. The CDR3 runs 16 residues.

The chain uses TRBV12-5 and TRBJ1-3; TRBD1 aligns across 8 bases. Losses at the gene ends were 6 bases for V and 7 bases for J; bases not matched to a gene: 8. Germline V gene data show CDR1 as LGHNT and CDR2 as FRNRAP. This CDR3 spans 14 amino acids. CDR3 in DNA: TGTGCTAGTGGAGGACTGGACAGGGAGAACACCATATATTTT. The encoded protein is CASGGLDRENTIYF.

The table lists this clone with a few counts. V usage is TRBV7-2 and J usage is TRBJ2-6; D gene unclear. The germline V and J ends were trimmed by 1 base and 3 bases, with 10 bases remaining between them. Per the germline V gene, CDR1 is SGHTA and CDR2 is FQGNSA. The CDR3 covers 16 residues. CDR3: CASSLGNLGGANVLTF. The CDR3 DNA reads TGTGCCAGCAGCTTAGGGAATCTGGGTGGGGCCAACGTCCTGACTTTC.

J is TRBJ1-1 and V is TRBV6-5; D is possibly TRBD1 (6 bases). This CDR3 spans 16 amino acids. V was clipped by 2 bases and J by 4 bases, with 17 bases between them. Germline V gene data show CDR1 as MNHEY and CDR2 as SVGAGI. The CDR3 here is CASSYLWGRGSTEAFF. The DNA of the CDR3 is TGTGCCAGCAGTTACCTCTGGGGCAGGGGCTCCACTGAAGCTTTCTTT.

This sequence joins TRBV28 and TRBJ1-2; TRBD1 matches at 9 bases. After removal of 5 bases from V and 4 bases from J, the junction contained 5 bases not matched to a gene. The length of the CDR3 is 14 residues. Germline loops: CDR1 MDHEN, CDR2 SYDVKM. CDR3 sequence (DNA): TGTGCCAGCAGTCTCGGACAGGGGACCTATGGCTACACCTTC. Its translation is CASSLGQGTYGYTF.

The CDR3, as DNA: TGCGCCAGCGAACGGGACAGCGGTGGCACTGAAGCTTTCTTT. This translates into CASERDSGGTEAFF. This chain joins TRBV10-2 and TRBJ1-1; 7 bases align to TRBD1. The germline CDR1 and CDR2 sequences are WSHSY and SAAADI. This CDR3 is built from 14 residues. Trimming took 8 bases from V and 4 from J; bases not matched to a gene: 10.

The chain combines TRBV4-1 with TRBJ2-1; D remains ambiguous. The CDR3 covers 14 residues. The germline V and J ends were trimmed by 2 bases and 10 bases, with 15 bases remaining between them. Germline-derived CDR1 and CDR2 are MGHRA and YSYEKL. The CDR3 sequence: CASSQPRQAREQFF. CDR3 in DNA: TGCGCCAGCAGCCAACCGCGGCAGGCTAGAGAGCAGTTCTTC.

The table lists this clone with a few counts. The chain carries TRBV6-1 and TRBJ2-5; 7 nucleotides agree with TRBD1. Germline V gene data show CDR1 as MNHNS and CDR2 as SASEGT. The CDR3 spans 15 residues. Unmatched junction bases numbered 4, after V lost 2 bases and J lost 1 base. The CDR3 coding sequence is TGTGCCAGCAGTGAAATGGGACAGCCCCAAGAGACCCAGTACTTC. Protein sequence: CASSEMGQPQETQYF.

CDR3 DNA sequence: TGTGCCAGCAGCTTAGCAGCGCAGGAAGCTTTCTTT. Protein product: CASSLAAQEAFF. This chain uses TRBV7-8 with TRBJ1-1; D gene unclear. V was cut by 0 bases and J by 8 bases, with 7 bases left in between. Per the germline V gene, CDR1 is SGHVS and CDR2 is FQNEAQ. CDR3 length: 12 amino acids.

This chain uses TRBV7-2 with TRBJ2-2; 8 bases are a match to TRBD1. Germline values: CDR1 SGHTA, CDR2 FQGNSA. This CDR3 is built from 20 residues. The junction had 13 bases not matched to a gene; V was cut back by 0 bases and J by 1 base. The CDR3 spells CASSLARRGQEEGNTGELFF. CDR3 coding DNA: TGTGCCAGCAGCTTAGCGAGGAGGGGACAGGAAGAGGGGAACACCGGGGAGCTGTTTTTT.